The rows below give T cell receptor beta chains drawn from one sample of a study of shared clonotypes between healthy human individuals. Generated by immunoSEQ multiplex PCR, the TCRdb table keeps only in-frame clones and is missing some. The sample has approximately 2,000,000 clones; about 90% are singletons. The source material was naive CD4+ T cells from PBMCs. These receptors all stem from a man younger than 35 in good health. Some clones in this sample may be carry-over from other donors' samples. Both conserved end residues are part of each CDR3. Fields, in order: J gene, V gene, CDR3 length, D gene, CDR3 DNA, CDR3 protein. A D gene is named only where the DNA matches it firmly.

J gene: TRBJ2-3
V gene: TRBV28
CDR3 length: 13
D gene: NA
CDR3 DNA: TGTGCCAGCAGTTTATTTGGACAAGATACGCAGTATTTT
CDR3 protein: CASSLFGQDTQYF

J gene: TRBJ2-5
V gene: TRBV6-6
CDR3 length: 14
D gene: TRBD1
CDR3 DNA: TGTGCCAGCAGTTACAGGACAGGGTTGGAGACCCAGTACTTC
CDR3 protein: CASSYRTGLETQYF

J gene: TRBJ2-3
V gene: TRBV6-1
CDR3 length: 11
D gene: NA
CDR3 DNA: TGTGCCAGCACCCAAAGAGATACGCAGTATTTT
CDR3 protein: CASTQRDTQYF

J gene: TRBJ1-4
V gene: TRBV7-9
CDR3 length: 14
D gene: NA
CDR3 DNA: TGTGCCAGCAGCTTAGGGCAGATTAATGAAAAACTGTTTTTT
CDR3 protein: CASSLGQINEKLFF

J gene: TRBJ2-1
V gene: TRBV4-3
CDR3 length: 18
D gene: TRBD2
CDR3 DNA: TGCACCAGCAGCCAAGATTCTAGCGGGATCTACTCCTACAATGAGCAGTTCTTC
CDR3 protein: CTSSQDSSGIYSYNEQFF

J gene: TRBJ2-1
V gene: TRBV18
CDR3 length: 15
D gene: TRBD1
CDR3 DNA: TGTGCCAGCTCACCTGGACAGGCTACCTACAATGAGCAGTTCTTC
CDR3 protein: CASSPGQATYNEQFF

J gene: TRBJ2-1
V gene: TRBV15
CDR3 length: 11
D gene: NA
CDR3 DNA: TGTGCCACCTTAAGGGGCAATGAGCAGTTCTTC
CDR3 protein: CATLRGNEQFF

J gene: TRBJ1-3
V gene: TRBV21-1
CDR3 length: 14
D gene: NA
CDR3 DNA: TGTGCCAGCAGCAAATCCGGGGCTGGAAACACCATATATTTT
CDR3 protein: CASSKSGAGNTIYF

J gene: TRBJ2-5
V gene: TRBV2
CDR3 length: 13
D gene: NA
CDR3 DNA: TGTGCCAGCAGTGAAGGGCAATTGGAGACCCAGTACTTC
CDR3 protein: CASSEGQLETQYF

J gene: TRBJ2-3
V gene: TRBV5-8
CDR3 length: 14
D gene: NA
CDR3 DNA: TGTGCCAGCAGCTGGGGGGCATATACAGATACGCAGTATTTT
CDR3 protein: CASSWGAYTDTQYF

J gene: TRBJ1-2
V gene: TRBV14
CDR3 length: 12
D gene: NA
CDR3 DNA: TGTGCCAGCAGCCAAGGACACTATGGCTACACCTTC
CDR3 protein: CASSQGHYGYTF

J gene: TRBJ2-5
V gene: TRBV5-1
CDR3 length: 14
D gene: TRBD2
CDR3 DNA: TGCGCCAGCAGTTCACTAGCGGTCCAAGAGACCCAGTACTTC
CDR3 protein: CASSSLAVQETQYF

J gene: TRBJ2-2
V gene: TRBV30
CDR3 length: 14
D gene: NA
CDR3 DNA: TGTGCCTGGAGTTTACAGGTGAACACCGGGGAGCTGTTTTTT
CDR3 protein: CAWSLQVNTGELFF

J gene: TRBJ1-1
V gene: TRBV5-4
CDR3 length: 15
D gene: NA
CDR3 DNA: TGTGCCAGCAGCTTAGGGGGGGTAATGAACACTGAAGCTTTCTTT
CDR3 protein: CASSLGGVMNTEAFF

J gene: TRBJ2-7
V gene: TRBV7-2
CDR3 length: 16
D gene: TRBD2
CDR3 DNA: TGTGCCAGCAGCTCACTCGGGGGGATAACTCCCTACGAGCAGTACTTC
CDR3 protein: CASSSLGGITPYEQYF